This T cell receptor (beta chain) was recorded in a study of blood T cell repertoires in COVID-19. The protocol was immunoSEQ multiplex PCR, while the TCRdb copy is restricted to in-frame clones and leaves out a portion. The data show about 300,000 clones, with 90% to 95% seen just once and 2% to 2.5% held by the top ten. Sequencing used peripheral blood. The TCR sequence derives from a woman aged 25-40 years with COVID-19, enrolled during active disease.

The CDR3 DNA sequence: TGTGCCAGCCGAGGACAGATCTCTGGGGCCAACGTCCTGACTTTC. Its protein product is CASRGQISGANVLTF. The J gene is TRBJ2-6, the V gene TRBV28; possibly TRBD1 for D (6 bases). The CDR3 is 15 residues long. The V end was cut by 8 bases, the J end by 0 bases, with 11 bases between. The germline V gene has CDR1 MDHEN and CDR2 SYDVKM.